Below are 19 T cell receptor beta chains sequenced from a single sample in a study of T cell responses to AZD1222 COVID-19 vaccine (dated by TCRdb to about 2021). The time point label corresponds to: about 28 days (+/-7) after the second vaccine dose. The meaning of the sample's treatment or condition label: meningococcal conjugate vaccine given as trial control. Library generation was performed with the immunoSEQ multiplex PCR assay. This is the immuneACCESS table as TCRdb keeps it, with only in-frame sequences that have V and J called. A part of the clones is gone; compared with another copy, unresolved V genes explain less than half, and the rest is unexplained. The sample table records about 76,000 clones; 60% to 85% of these occur just once. The ten largest clones represent approximately 27% of the sample. This specimen was peripheral blood, taken 28 days after the second dose of the MenACWY control vaccine. The receptor set was obtained from an adult who received the MenACWY meningococcal vaccine as a control.

This chain connects TRBV24-1 to TRBJ2-2, with D perhaps matching TRBD1 (5 bases). This CDR3 contains 12 residues. V was pared by 7 bases and J by 3 bases, with 5 bases between. Germline CDR1 and CDR2: KGHDR and SFDVKD. The CDR3 nucleotides read TGTGCCACCAGAGGGGACACCGGGGAGCTGTTTTTT. Protein: CATRGDTGELFF.

The chain links TRBV10-2 to TRBJ1-5; 7 bases agree with TRBD1. The length of the CDR3 is 15 residues. The J segment lost 3 bases and the V segment lost 3 bases, leaving 5 bases of the junction unmatched. The germline V gene encodes CDR1 WSHSY and CDR2 SAAADI. This CDR3 reads CASSEAGTANQPQHF. CDR3 nucleotide sequence: TGCGCCAGCAGTGAAGCCGGGACAGCCAATCAGCCCCAGCATTTT.

This clone has just a few counts. The rearrangement links TRBV6-5 to TRBJ2-2; D uncertain. Per the germline V gene, CDR1 is MNHEY and CDR2 is SVGAGI. V lost 2 bases and J lost 3, with 10 bases in between. The CDR3 is made up of 15 amino acids. The chain's CDR3 is CASSYDGSDTGELFF. The CDR3 DNA reads as TGTGCCAGCAGTTACGACGGGTCTGACACCGGGGAGCTGTTTTTT.

The chain employs TRBV2 and TRBJ1-2; D is undetermined. CDR1 SNHLY and CDR2 FYNNEI come from the germline V gene. V was trimmed by 5 bases and J by 8 bases, leaving 12 bases between them. The CDR3 length is 12 residues. The CDR3 DNA reads as TGTGCCAGCAGTAGGCGGGAGGACGGCTACACCTTC. This translates into CASSRREDGYTF.

This clone occurred once. The CDR3 region has the DNA TGTGCCAGCAGCCTTCAGGGGGACTATGGCTACACCTTC. This encodes CASSLQGDYGYTF. V usage is TRBV11-2 and J usage is TRBJ1-2, with 7 bases aligning to TRBD1. This CDR3 contains 13 residues. From germline, CDR1 is SGHAT and CDR2 FQNNGV. V lost 5 bases and J lost 3; bases outside the gene matches: 3. Full variable domain (remainder filled in from reference TRBV11-2 and TRBJ1-2): EAGVAQSPRYKIIEKRQSVAFWCNPISGHATLYWYQQILGQGPKLLIQFQNNGVVDDSQLPKDRFSAERLKGVDSTLKIQPAKLEDSAVYLCASSLQGDYGYTFGSGTRLTVV.

This clone came up once. The rearrangement links TRBV12-3 or TRBV12-4 to TRBJ1-2; TRBD1 is a possible D gene (6 bases). The V and J ends lost 7 bases and 6 bases respectively, with 15 bases between them. The CDR3 consists of 13 residues. The CDR3 loop is CASTRRGYDGYTF. The CDR3 nucleotides are TGTGCCAGCACCCGGAGGGGGTATGATGGCTACACCTTC.

The J gene is TRBJ2-7, the V gene TRBV5-5, with unresolved D. Germline assignment: CDR1 SGHKS and CDR2 YYEKEE (reference sequence). The CDR3 spans 15 residues. The ends were cut back, 4 bases at V and 5 bases at J, with 19 bases in the middle. This chain's CDR3 is CASSHAGTSIHEQYF. The CDR3 coding sequence is TGTGCCAGCAGCCACGCAGGTACCTCTATCCACGAGCAGTACTTC.

The V gene is TRBV11-3, the J gene TRBJ1-3; TRBD1 might be the D (5 bases). CDR3 length equals 16 residues. Between the trimmed V and J ends, which lost 6 bases and 0 bases, there was a span of 15 bases. Germline-derived CDR1 and CDR2 are SGHNT and YENEEA. CDR3 DNA: TGTGCCAGCAGTTTACCGGGACGCAACTCTGGAAACACCATATATTTT. This sequence encodes CASSLPGRNSGNTIYF.

The sample holds one count of this clone. The V gene is TRBV2, the J gene TRBJ2-2; TRBD1 agrees at 7 bases. Germline V gene data show CDR1 as SNHLY and CDR2 as FYNNEI. This CDR3 contains 15 residues. V lost 3 bases to trimming and J lost 4 bases; unmatched junction nucleotides: 5. CDR3 region: CASSERGHGTGELFF. CDR3 nucleotides: TGTGCCAGCAGTGAGAGGGGGCACGGCACCGGGGAGCTGTTTTTT.

This rearrangement joins TRBV28 to TRBJ1-5; D not resolved. The CDR3 is made up of 20 amino acids. Between the trimmed V and J ends, which lost 6 bases and 7 bases, there was a span of 34 bases. Germline-derived CDR1 and CDR2 are MDHEN and SYDVKM. The CDR3 DNA reads TGTGCCAGCAGCGCGAGTCGGAGTCGGGCGGATCGACCGGCGTACCAGCCCCAGCATTTT. This gives the protein CASSASRSRADRPAYQPQHF.

This clone was counted between two and nine times. The genes are TRBV3-1 (or the pseudogene TRBV3-2) and TRBJ1-1, with D uncertain. The CDR3 consists of 15 residues. V was clipped by 5 bases and J by 2 bases, with 15 bases between them. Germline lookup yields CDR1 LGHDT and CDR2 YNNKEL (reference sequence). The CDR3 DNA follows: TGTGCCAGCAGCATTAGCAGGACCATCAACACTGAAGCTTTCTTT. It specifies CASSISRTINTEAFF.

The V gene is TRBV2, the J gene TRBJ2-2; D may be TRBD1 (5 bases). Trimming took off 3 bases at V and 1 base at J, with 9 bases between the two ends. The CDR3 has 15 amino acids. Germline V gene lookup returns CDR1 SNHLY and CDR2 FYNNEI. In DNA form, the CDR3 reads TGTGCCAGCAGTGACCAGGACAAGAACACCGGGGAGCTGTTTTTT. Translating gives CASSDQDKNTGELFF.

Note on this clone: At one boundary the junction diverges from the germline segment, which might be a read error. The chain joins TRBV6-5 to TRBJ2-7; D possibly uses TRBD1 or TRBD2 (5 bases each). Germline CDR1 reads MNHEY; CDR2 reads SVGAGI. This CDR3 spans 11 amino acids. In DNA form, the CDR3 reads TGTGCCAGCACCAATTCGGGGTTGGGGGACTTC. As protein: CASTNSGLGDF.

V gene TRBV4-1 combines with J gene TRBJ2-1; 8 positions match TRBD2. The CDR3 covers 17 residues. Germline V CDR1 and CDR2: MGHRA, YSYEKL. The V and J ends lost 1 base and 7 bases, in that order; junction bases with no gene match: 12. The CDR3 reads CASSQVNMGLGWNEQFF. The CDR3 DNA reads as TGCGCCAGCAGCCAAGTAAATATGGGACTAGGGTGGAATGAGCAGTTCTTC.

The chain links TRBV2 to TRBJ1-1; 7 bases fit TRBD1. Germline CDR1 reads SNHLY; CDR2 reads FYNNEI. This CDR3 region has 14 residues. After removal of 5 bases from V and 4 bases from J, the junction contained 7 bases not matched to a gene. In DNA, the CDR3 is TGTGCCAGCAGTACAGGGGTGGTTGGCACTGAAGCTTTCTTT. Encoded protein: CASSTGVVGTEAFF.

This sequence joins TRBV5-1 and TRBJ2-1; TRBD1 matches 12 bases. Germline V lookup: CDR1 SGHRS, CDR2 YFSETQ. The CDR3 loop spans 15 amino acids. Trimming at V came to 4 bases and at J to 6 bases, leaving 5 bases not matched to a gene. CDR3 region: CASSPGTGGPNEQFF. DNA of the CDR3: TGCGCCAGCAGCCCCGGGACAGGGGGCCCCAATGAGCAGTTCTTC.

This chain connects TRBV19 to TRBJ1-4; D is unresolved. The germline V gene encodes CDR1 LNHDA and CDR2 SQIVND (reference sequence). V shed 3 bases and J shed 7 bases, with 15 bases lying between them. This CDR3 has 15 amino acids. CDR3 residues: CASSMEGRFGEKLFF. As DNA, the CDR3 is TGTGCCAGTAGTATGGAGGGAAGGTTCGGTGAAAAACTGTTTTTT.

This chain uses TRBV18 with TRBJ1-1, with TRBD1 as a possible D gene (5 bases). CDR1 is KGHSH, CDR2 LQKENI, per germline. V was trimmed by 5 bases and J by 6 bases, leaving 7 bases between them. The CDR3 extends over 11 amino acids. The CDR3: CASSGQSEAFF. The CDR3, as DNA: TGTGCCAGCTCAGGACAATCTGAAGCTTTCTTT.

The chain is built from TRBV19 and TRBJ1-2, with 7 bases matching TRBD1. J gave up 6 bases and V 6 bases, and 7 bases lay outside the gene matches. There are 13 residues in the CDR3. The germline CDR1 and CDR2 sequences are LNHDA and SQIVND (reference sequence). For the CDR3, the DNA is TGTGCCAGTAGGGGACAGAGGGACGATGGCTACACCTTC. As protein: CASRGQRDDGYTF.